Listed here are 16 T cell receptor beta chains from one sample, sequenced in a study of breast tumors, draining lymph nodes, adjacent tissues. Axillary draining lymph nodes of breast cancer patients supplied the node samples. TCRdb re-called the multiplex PCR reads with MiXCR, one entry per CDR3 protein. The sample lists 270,000 or so distinct CDR3 sequences, about 30% occurring once. The specimen sequenced was axillary lymph node tissue. These receptors originate from a female donor with breast cancer. Some clones in this sample may be carry-over from other donors' samples.

This clonotype was found many times. The CDR3, as DNA: TGTGCCAGCAGCTCAAAGACAGGGAAGGGGGACTATGGCTACACCTTC. This codes for CASSSKTGKGDYGYTF. V usage is TRBV7-9 and J usage is TRBJ1-2; TRBD1 matches at 7 bases. The CDR3 consists of 16 residues. Per germline, CDR1 SEHNR and CDR2 FQNEAQ (reference sequence). With 4 bases clipped from V and 3 bases from J, the junction kept 11 bases outside the gene matches.

This clonotype was seen ten or more times. The J gene is TRBJ2-2, the V gene TRBV5-1; D call uncertain. CDR3 length: 12 amino acids. In germline, CDR1 is SGHRS, CDR2 YFSETQ. V was shortened by 2 bases and J by 4 bases, with 3 bases between the two germline ends. The CDR3 region is CASSFSTGELFF. CDR3 in DNA: TGCGCCAGCAGCTTTTCCACCGGGGAGCTGTTTTTT. The full variable domain, with the rest looked up from reference TRBV5-1 and TRBJ2-2, is KAGVTQTPRYLIKTRGQQVTLSCSPISGHRSVSWYQQTPGQGLQFLFEYFSETQRNKGNFPGRFSGRQFSNSRSEMNVSTLELGDSALYLCASSFSTGELFFGEGSRLTVL.

V usage is TRBV7-2 and J usage is TRBJ2-3; D not resolved. The CDR3 contains 13 residues. Germline V gene lookup returns CDR1 SGHTA and CDR2 FQGNSA. V was shortened by 0 bases and J by 5 bases, with 6 bases between the two germline ends. CDR3 sequence (DNA): TGTGCCAGCAGCTTAGCTGCCATAGATACGCAGTATTTT. It codes for CASSLAAIDTQYF.

This clonotype was recorded many times. The chain recombines TRBV7-6 with TRBJ2-7; D is unresolved. Germline CDR1 is SGHVS and CDR2 is FNYEAQ. The CDR3 is 13 residues long. V shed 3 bases and J shed 0 bases, with 6 bases lying between them. CDR3 protein: CASSFGPSYEQYF. The CDR3 region has the DNA TGTGCCAGCAGCTTTGGCCCCTCCTACGAGCAGTACTTC. Together with reference TRBV7-6 and TRBJ2-7, the CDR3 gives the full variable domain: GAGVSQSPRYKVTKRGQDVALRCDPISGHVSLYWYRQALGQGPEFLTYFNYEAQQDKSGLPNDRFSAERPEGSISTLTIQRTEQRDSAMYRCASSFGPSYEQYFGPGTRLTVT.

This clonotype showed up just a few times. The J gene is TRBJ1-3, the V gene TRBV30; D gene unclear. Germline CDR1 is GTSNPN and CDR2 is SVGIG (reference sequence). The CDR3 consists of 13 residues. The V and J ends lost 2 bases and 0 bases respectively, with 5 bases between them. The CDR3 reads CAWSQFSGNTIYF. The CDR3 DNA reads as TGTGCCTGGAGTCAGTTCTCTGGAAACACCATATATTTT.

As concerns this clonotype: Just one base apart from a much larger clone, this may be a read error. The chain has TRBV3-1 and TRBJ2-5; D perhaps matches TRBD2 (6 bases). CDR3 length: 15 amino acids. The germline gives CDR1 LGHDT, CDR2 YNNKEL (reference sequence). In nucleotides, the CDR3 is TGTGCCAGCAGCCGCGGGGACGGTACGTCAGAGGCCCAGTACTTC. Encoded protein: CASSRGDGTSEAQYF.

This clonotype was counted ten times or more. CDR3 coding DNA: TGTGCCACCAGTGTGGCGGTCAACAATGAGCAGTTCTTC. Translating gives CATSVAVNNEQFF. This sequence joins TRBV24-1 and TRBJ2-1; D gene uncertain. CDR1 and CDR2 from the germline V gene are KGHDR and SFDVKD. The CDR3 covers 13 residues. V lost 5 bases and J 5 bases, leaving 9 bases between the germline ends.

This clonotype occurred once. The conserved closing phenylalanine or tryptophan is absent in this CDR3, likely reflecting a read error. The chain carries TRBV20-1 and TRBJ1-5; no definite D call. The ends were cut back, 0 bases at V and 5 bases at J, with 17 bases in the middle. The germline V gene has CDR1 DFQATT and CDR2 SNEGSKA (reference sequence). The CDR3 contains 16 residues. The CDR3 is CSARDPKSVFHQPQHL. The DNA for the CDR3 is TGCAGTGCTAGAGATCCAAAGAGCGTTTTCCATCAGCCCCAGCATCTT.

To note about this clonotype: In this CDR3 the conserved last residue, phenylalanine or tryptophan, is missing, so a read error is likely. The DNA is left out, because the CDR3 cannot be placed on it with certainty; the CDR3 is given as TCRdb lists it. V gene TRBV9 combines with J gene TRBJ2-7; the DNA was not compared with TRBD2, the D call given in the table. Germline lookup yields CDR1 SGDLS and CDR2 YYNGEE. The CDR3 sequence runs 14 residues, both termini included. This CDR3 is CASSVGGRVAEQSL.

This clonotype was seen only a few times. The J gene is TRBJ2-1, the V gene TRBV4-2; 11 nucleotides agree with TRBD2. V was clipped by 4 bases and J by 5 bases; unmatched bases: 10. The CDR3 contains 17 residues. Germline CDR1 and CDR2: LGHNA and YNFKEQ. The CDR3 here is CASSPHIAGGPDNEQFF. DNA for the CDR3: TGTGCCAGCAGCCCCCACATAGCGGGAGGGCCGGACAATGAGCAGTTCTTC.

At least ten counts were recorded for this clonotype. The CDR3 nucleotides are TGCAGTGCTAGCCGGGACCTCTCTGCTAACTATGGCTACACCTTC. Its translation is CSASRDLSANYGYTF. This chain uses TRBV20-1 with TRBJ1-2; TRBD1 might be the D (5 bases). Per the germline V gene, CDR1 is DFQATT and CDR2 is SNEGSKA (reference sequence). Between the trimmed V and J ends, which lost 3 bases and 0 bases, there was a span of 14 bases. The CDR3 runs 15 residues.

The chain links TRBV6-5 to TRBJ2-7; D uncertain. The CDR3 contains 13 residues. Trimming took 5 bases from V and 6 from J, leaving 14 bases between them. Germline V gene sequence: CDR1 MNHEY, CDR2 SVGAGI. CDR3 DNA sequence: TGTGCCAGCAGTGCGGACGTAGTCTCCGAGCAGTACTTC. Translated, it gives CASSADVVSEQYF.

This clonotype was detected ten times or more. The chain carries TRBV20-1 and TRBJ2-2; D call uncertain. Germline values: CDR1 DFQATT, CDR2 SNEGSKA (reference sequence). V lost 2 bases to trimming and J lost 2 bases, with 9 bases between them. There are 14 residues in the CDR3. CDR3 region: CSARRQENTGELFF. Here the CDR3 DNA reads TGCAGTGCTAGAAGACAAGAAAACACCGGGGAGCTGTTTTTT.

This clonotype was detected ten times or more. This chain connects TRBV5-1 to TRBJ2-5, with TRBD1 matching over 10 bases. The ends lost 1 base at V and 3 bases at J; junction bases unmatched: 3. This CDR3 comprises 15 residues. Germline V lookup: CDR1 SGHRS, CDR2 YFSETQ. The CDR3 spells CASSLYGTGEETQYF. The CDR3 DNA reads TGCGCCAGCAGCTTGTACGGGACAGGGGAAGAGACCCAGTACTTC. Full variable domain (missing parts from reference TRBV5-1 and TRBJ2-5): KAGVTQTPRYLIKTRGQQVTLSCSPISGHRSVSWYQQTPGQGLQFLFEYFSETQRNKGNFPGRFSGRQFSNSRSEMNVSTLELGDSALYLCASSLYGTGEETQYFGPGTRLLVL.

This sequence joins TRBV2 and TRBJ2-1; perhaps TRBD2 as D (6 bases). Germline-derived CDR1 and CDR2 are SNHLY and FYNNEI. V was cut by 5 bases and J by 6 bases, with 14 bases left in between. The CDR3 consists of 14 residues. The CDR3 nucleotides read TGTGCCAGCAGTTCGCCCCTAGCGAGCAATGAGCAGTTCTTC. It codes for CASSSPLASNEQFF.

This chain uses TRBV27 with TRBJ2-6; 11 nucleotides align to TRBD2. The J segment lost 2 bases and the V segment lost 6 bases, leaving 12 bases of the junction unmatched. Germline loops: CDR1 MNHEY, CDR2 SMNVEV (reference sequence). This CDR3 has 19 amino acids. In DNA, the CDR3 is TGTGCCAGCAGGCTTAGCGGGAGGGCCCTGATTGCTGGGGCCAACGTCCTGACTTTC. This codes for CASRLSGRALIAGANVLTF. Complete variable domain (other parts from reference TRBV27 and TRBJ2-6): EAQVTQNPRYLITVTGKKLTVTCSQNMNHEYMSWYRQDPGLGLRQIYYSMNVEVTDKGDVPEGYKVSRKEKRNFPLILESPSPNQTSLYFCASRLSGRALIAGANVLTFGAGSRLTVL.